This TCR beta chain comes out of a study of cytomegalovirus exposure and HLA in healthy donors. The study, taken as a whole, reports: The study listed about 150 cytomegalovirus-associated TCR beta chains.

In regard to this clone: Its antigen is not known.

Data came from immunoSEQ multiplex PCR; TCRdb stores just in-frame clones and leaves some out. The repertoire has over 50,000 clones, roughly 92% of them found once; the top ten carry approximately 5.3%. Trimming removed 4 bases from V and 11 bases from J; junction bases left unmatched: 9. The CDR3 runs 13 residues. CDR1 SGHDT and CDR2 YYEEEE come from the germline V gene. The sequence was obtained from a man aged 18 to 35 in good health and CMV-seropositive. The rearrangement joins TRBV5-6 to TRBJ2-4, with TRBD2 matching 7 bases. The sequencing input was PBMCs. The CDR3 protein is CASSDGVGGVQYF. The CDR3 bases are TGTGCCAGCAGCGACGGGGTGGGAGGGGTTCAGTACTTC.